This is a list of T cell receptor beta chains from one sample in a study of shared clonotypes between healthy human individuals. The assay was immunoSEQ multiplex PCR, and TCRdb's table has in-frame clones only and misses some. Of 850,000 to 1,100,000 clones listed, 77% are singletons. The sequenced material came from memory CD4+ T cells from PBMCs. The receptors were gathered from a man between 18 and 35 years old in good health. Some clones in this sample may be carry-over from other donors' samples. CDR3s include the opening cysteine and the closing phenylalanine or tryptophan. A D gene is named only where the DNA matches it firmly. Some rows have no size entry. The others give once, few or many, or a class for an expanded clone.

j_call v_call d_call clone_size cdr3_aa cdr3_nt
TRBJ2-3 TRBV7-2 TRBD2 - CASSSRRELGAVRGTQYF TGTGCCAGCAGCTCGAGGCGGGAGCTAGGGGCCGTTCGAGGTACGCAGTATTTT
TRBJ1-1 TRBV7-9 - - CASTRSGVDTEAFF TGTGCCAGCACCCGGTCAGGGGTAGACACTGAAGCTTTCTTT
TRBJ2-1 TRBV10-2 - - CASSVIGLSEQFF TGCGCCAGCAGTGTCATTGGTCTAAGTGAGCAGTTCTTC
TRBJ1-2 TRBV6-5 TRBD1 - CASSVDRDYGYTF TGTGCCAGCAGCGTCGACAGGGATTATGGCTACACCTTC
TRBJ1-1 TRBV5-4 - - CASGLSGGMNTEAFF TGTGCCAGCGGCCTTTCGGGAGGGATGAACACTGAAGCTTTCTTT
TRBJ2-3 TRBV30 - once CAWSIATRLTQYF TGTGCCTGGAGTATAGCGACCCGACTGACGCAGTATTTT
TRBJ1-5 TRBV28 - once CASGGYSNQPQHF TGTGCCAGCGGCGGTTACAGCAATCAGCCCCAGCATTTT
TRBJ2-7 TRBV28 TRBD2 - CARKLAGGRGSREQYF TGTGCCAGGAAGCTAGCGGGAGGCCGGGGGTCGAGGGAGCAGTACTTC
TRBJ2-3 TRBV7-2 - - CASSPKGGPLSADTQYF TGTGCCAGCAGCCCCAAGGGGGGGCCTCTTAGTGCAGATACGCAGTATTTT
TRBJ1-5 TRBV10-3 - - CAISPGDQPQHF TGTGCCATCAGTCCGGGGGATCAGCCCCAGCATTTT
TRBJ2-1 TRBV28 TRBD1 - CASSIRGRSYNEQFF TGTGCCAGCAGTATCAGGGGGCGATCCTACAATGAGCAGTTCTTC
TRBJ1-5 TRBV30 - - CAWRQSGVGNQPQHF TGTGCCTGGAGACAGTCCGGGGTTGGCAATCAGCCCCAGCATTTT
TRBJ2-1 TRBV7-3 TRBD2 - CASSRDAGGSYNEQFF TGTGCCAGCAGCCGAGATGCGGGAGGGTCCTACAATGAGCAGTTCTTC
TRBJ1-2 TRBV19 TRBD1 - CASSPRDSVYGYTF TGTGCCAGTAGTCCCCGGGACAGCGTTTATGGCTACACCTTC
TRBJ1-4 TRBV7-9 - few CASSLGGAYEKLFF TGTGCCAGCAGCTTAGGGGGCGCTTATGAAAAACTGTTTTTT
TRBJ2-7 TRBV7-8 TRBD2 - CASSLVSSGRPNLGEQYF TGTGCCAGCAGCTTAGTTTCTAGCGGGAGACCCAATCTTGGCGAGCAGTACTTC
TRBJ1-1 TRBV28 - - CASSLRQGEAFF TGTGCCAGCAGTTTGCGGCAGGGGGAAGCTTTCTTT
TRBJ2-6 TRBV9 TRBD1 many CASSGWTGSSRANVLTF TGTGCCAGCAGCGGTTGGACAGGGAGCAGTAGGGCCAACGTCCTGACTTTC
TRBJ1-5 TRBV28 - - CASSLVGGGSNQPQHF TGTGCCAGCAGTTTAGTGGGAGGGGGTAGCAATCAGCCCCAGCATTTT
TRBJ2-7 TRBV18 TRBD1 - CASSPGQIPYEQYF TGTGCCAGCTCACCGGGACAGATTCCTTACGAGCAGTACTTC
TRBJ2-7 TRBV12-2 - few CASRLKTGSYEQYF TGTGCAAGTCGCTTAAAGACTGGGTCCTACGAGCAGTACTTC
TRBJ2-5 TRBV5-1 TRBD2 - CASSFLAGGGQETQYF TGCGCCAGCAGCTTCCTAGCGGGAGGGGGCCAAGAGACCCAGTACTTC
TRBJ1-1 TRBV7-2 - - CASSLVIRVITEAFF TGTGCCAGCAGCTTAGTTATTCGGGTAATCACTGAAGCTTTCTTT
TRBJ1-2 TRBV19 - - CASSILEWPAGYTF TGTGCCAGTAGTATACTAGAGTGGCCGGCTGGCTACACCTTC
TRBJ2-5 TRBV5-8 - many CASSSSGVATQYF TGTGCCAGCAGCAGCTCAGGGGTGGCGACCCAGTACTTC
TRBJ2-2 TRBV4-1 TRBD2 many CASTGRFANTGELFF TGCGCCAGTACCGGGAGGTTCGCGAACACCGGGGAGCTGTTTTTT
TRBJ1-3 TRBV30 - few CALQAGGGNTIYF TGTGCCCTGCAGGCAGGTGGGGGAAACACCATATATTTT
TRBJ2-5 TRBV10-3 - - CAISESTFQETQYF TGTGCCATCAGTGAGTCGACCTTCCAAGAGACCCAGTACTTC
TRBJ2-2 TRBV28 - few CASSSDNTGELFF TGTGCCAGCAGCTCGGACAACACCGGGGAGCTGTTTTTT
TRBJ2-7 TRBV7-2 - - CASSLSRQTAISSYEQYF TGTGCCAGCAGCTTATCCCGCCAGACAGCTATCAGCTCCTACGAGCAGTACTTC
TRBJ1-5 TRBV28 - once CASSPRGSAKPQHF TGTGCCAGCAGTCCCAGGGGTTCTGCAAAGCCCCAGCATTTT